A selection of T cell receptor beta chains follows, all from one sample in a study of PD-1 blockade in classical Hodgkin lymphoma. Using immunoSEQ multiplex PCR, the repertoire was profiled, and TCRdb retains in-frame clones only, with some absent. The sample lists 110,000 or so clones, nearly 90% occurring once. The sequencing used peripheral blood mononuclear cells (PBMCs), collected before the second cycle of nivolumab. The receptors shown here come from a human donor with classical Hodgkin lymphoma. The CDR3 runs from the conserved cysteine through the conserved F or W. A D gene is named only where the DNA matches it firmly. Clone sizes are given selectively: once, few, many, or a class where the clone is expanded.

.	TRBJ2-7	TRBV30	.	CVIDEQYF	TGTGTCATTGACGAGCAGTACTTC
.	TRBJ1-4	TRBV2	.	CASRDEKLFF	TGTGCCAGCAGAGATGAAAAACTGTTTTTT
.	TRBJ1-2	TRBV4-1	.	CASSQAMLTHYGYTF	TGCGCCAGCAGCCAAGCTATGTTGACTCACTATGGCTACACCTTC
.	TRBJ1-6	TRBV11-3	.	CASSLRRGSPLHF	TGTGCCAGCAGCTTAAGGAGGGGTTCACCCCTCCACTTT
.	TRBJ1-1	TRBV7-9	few	CASSPTFRAFF	TGTGCCAGCAGCCCGACTTTCAGAGCTTTCTTT
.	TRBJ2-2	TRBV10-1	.	CASSDPRGAIATGELFF	TGCGCCAGCAGTGACCCTAGGGGGGCTATCGCCACCGGGGAGCTGTTTTTT
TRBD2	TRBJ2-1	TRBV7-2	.	CASRGLAGAYNEQFF	TGTGCCAGCAGGGGACTAGCGGGAGCTTACAATGAGCAGTTCTTC
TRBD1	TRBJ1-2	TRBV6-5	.	CASSYGTGGIGGYTF	TGTGCCAGCAGTTACGGGACAGGGGGAATCGGCGGCTACACCTTC
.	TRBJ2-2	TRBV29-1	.	CSVEVQAGMSGELFF	TGCAGCGTTGAAGTTCAGGCAGGGATGAGCGGGGAGCTGTTTTTT
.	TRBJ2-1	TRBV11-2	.	CASSLLGNEQFF	TGTGCCAGCAGCTTACTTGGGAATGAGCAGTTCTTC
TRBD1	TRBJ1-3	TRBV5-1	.	CASSLALGTAGNTIYF	TGCGCCAGCAGCTTGGCACTCGGGACAGCTGGAAACACCATATATTTT
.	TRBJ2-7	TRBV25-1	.	CASSETGPSPYEQYF	TGTGCCAGCAGTGAAACCGGCCCGAGCCCCTACGAGCAGTACTTC
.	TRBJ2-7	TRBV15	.	CATSRAGTGLEQYF	TGTGCCACCAGCAGGGCCGGGACCGGCCTCGAGCAGTACTTC
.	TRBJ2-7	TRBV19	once	CASSAFGLSYEQYF	TGTGCCAGTAGTGCATTTGGACTCTCCTACGAGCAGTACTTC
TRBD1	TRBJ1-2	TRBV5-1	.	CASSLAGTGPNGYTF	TGCGCCAGCAGCTTGGCCGGGACAGGGCCAAATGGCTACACCTTC
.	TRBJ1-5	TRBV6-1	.	CASSEAGIKREPQHF	TGTGCCAGCAGTGAAGCCGGGATTAAGAGGGAGCCCCAGCATTTT
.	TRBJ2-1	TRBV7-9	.	CASSRDAFNEQFF	TGTGCCAGCAGCCGGGACGCGTTCAATGAGCAGTTCTTC
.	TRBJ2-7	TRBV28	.	CASSLFIGGIGGTTTYEQYF	TGTGCCAGCAGTTTATTCATAGGGGGGATCGGAGGGACTACAACCTACGAGCAGTACTTC
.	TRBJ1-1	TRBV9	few	CASSGHVNTEAFF	TGTGCCAGCAGCGGACACGTGAACACTGAAGCTTTCTTT
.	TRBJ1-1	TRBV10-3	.	CAISEGTEAFF	TGTGCCATCAGTGAGGGAACTGAAGCTTTCTTT
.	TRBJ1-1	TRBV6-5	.	CASSYDRPGSTEAFF	TGTGCCAGCAGTTACGATCGTCCGGGAAGCACTGAAGCTTTCTTT
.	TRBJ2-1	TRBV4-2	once	CASSQGSAHNEQFF	TGTGCCAGCAGCCAAGGGTCGGCCCACAATGAGCAGTTCTTC
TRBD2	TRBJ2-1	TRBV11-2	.	CASSLMGLAGEVLFEQFF	TGTGCCAGCAGCTTAATGGGACTAGCGGGAGAAGTTTTATTTGAGCAGTTCTTC
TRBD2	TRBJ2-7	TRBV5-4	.	CASGFAGGRGYEQYF	TGTGCCAGCGGATTCGCTGGCGGGAGAGGCTACGAGCAGTACTTC
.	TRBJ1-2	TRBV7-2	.	CASSLEADLRGCTF	TGTGCCAGCAGCTTAGAGGCCGACTTGCGTGGCTGCACCTTC
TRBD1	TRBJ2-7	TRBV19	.	CASSMFSGTGYYEQYF	TGTGCCAGTAGTATGTTTTCGGGGACAGGATACTACGAGCAGTACTTC
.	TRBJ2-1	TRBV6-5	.	CASSLSRNEQFF	TGTGCCAGCAGTCTTAGTAGAAATGAGCAGTTCTTC
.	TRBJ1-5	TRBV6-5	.	CASSLQDFGNQPQHF	TGTGCCAGCAGTCTACAGGACTTTGGCAATCAGCCCCAGCATTTT
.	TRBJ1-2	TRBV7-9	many	CASSFGTGYTF	TGTGCCAGCAGCTTCGGGACTGGCTACACCTTC
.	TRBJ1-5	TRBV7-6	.	CASSPLDLGSSNQPQHF	TGTGCCAGCAGCCCTCTCGATTTAGGCAGTAGCAATCAGCCCCAGCATTTT
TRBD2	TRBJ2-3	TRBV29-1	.	CSVDLVGFGGSDTQYF	TGCAGCGTTGATTTGGTTGGTTTCGGGGGGAGCGATACGCAGTATTTT